This T cell receptor beta chain is from a study of blood T cell repertoires in COVID-19. For the study at large: COVID-19 samples from acute and convalescent phases originated in the United States, Italy and Spain. From T cells, B-cell-depleted T cells, or PBMCs came the material, which was cDNA or gDNA.

Recruited during active infection, patients (from Seattle) were subsequently followed longitudinally. Under the authors' procedure: Scientists estimated how many nucleated cells there were by amplifying reference gene primers. Measured with immunoSEQ multiplex PCR; TCRdb has only the in-frame clones, and not every one. That table is the source of V, J and clone size, and D and trimming were worked out from the DNA. Among about 140,000 clones listed, about 83% were seen once. This receptor was taken from a man younger than 45 with COVID-19, enrolled during active disease. Sequenced material: peripheral blood.

The CDR3 region is CATSANLESEAFF. The CDR3 DNA follows: TGTGCCACCAGTGCCAATTTGGAGTCTGAAGCTTTCTTT. This sequence joins TRBV24-1 and TRBJ1-1; D is undetermined. Germline V CDR1 and CDR2: KGHDR, SFDVKD. The CDR3 is 13 amino acids. The V end was cut by 5 bases, the J end by 6 bases, with 12 bases between.